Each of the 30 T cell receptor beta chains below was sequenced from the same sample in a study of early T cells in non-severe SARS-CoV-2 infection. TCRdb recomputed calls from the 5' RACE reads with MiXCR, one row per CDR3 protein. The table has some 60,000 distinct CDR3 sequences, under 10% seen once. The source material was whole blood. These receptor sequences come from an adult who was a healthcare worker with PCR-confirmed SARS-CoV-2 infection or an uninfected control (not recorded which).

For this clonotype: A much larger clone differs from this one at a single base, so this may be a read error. The CDR3 reads CAIRDRGNTEAFF. DNA of the CDR3: TGTGCCATCAGGGACAGGGGAAACACTGAAGCTTTCTTT. The chain couples TRBV10-3 to TRBJ1-1; 9 bases are a match to TRBD1. Per the germline V gene, CDR1 is ENHRY and CDR2 is SYGVKD. With V trimmed by 6 bases and J by 2 bases, 1 base remained unmatched. CDR3 length: 13 amino acids.

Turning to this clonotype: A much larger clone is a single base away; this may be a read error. The CDR3 DNA sequence: TGCGCCAGCGGCTTTCAGGGCGGGAGCGAAGAGACCCAGTACTTC. It codes for CASGFQGGSEETQYF. The rearrangement joins TRBV5-1 to TRBJ2-5, with 7 bases fitting TRBD2. This CDR3 is 15 amino acids long. Germline lookup yields CDR1 SGHRS and CDR2 YFSETQ. The full variable domain, completed using reference TRBV5-1 and TRBJ2-5, is KAGVTQTPRYLIKTRGQQVTLSCSPISGHRSVSWYQQTPGQGLQFLFEYFSETQRNKGNFPGRFSGRQFSNSRSEMNVSTLELGDSALYLCASGFQGGSEETQYFGPGTRLLVL.

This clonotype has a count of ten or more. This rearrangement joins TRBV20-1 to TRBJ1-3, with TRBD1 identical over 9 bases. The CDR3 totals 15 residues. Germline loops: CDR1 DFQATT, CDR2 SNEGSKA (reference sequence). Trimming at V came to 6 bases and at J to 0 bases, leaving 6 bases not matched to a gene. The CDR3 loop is CSARQGVSSGNTIYF. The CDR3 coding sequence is TGCAGTGCCAGACAGGGGGTCAGCTCTGGAAACACCATATATTTT.

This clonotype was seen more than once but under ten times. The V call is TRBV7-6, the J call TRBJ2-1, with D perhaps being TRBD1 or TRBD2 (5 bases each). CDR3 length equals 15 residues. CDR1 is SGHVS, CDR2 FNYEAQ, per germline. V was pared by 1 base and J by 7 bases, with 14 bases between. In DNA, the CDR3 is TGTGCCAGCAGCTTAGAACCGCCGTGGGGGAATGAGCAGTTCTTC. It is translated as CASSLEPPWGNEQFF.

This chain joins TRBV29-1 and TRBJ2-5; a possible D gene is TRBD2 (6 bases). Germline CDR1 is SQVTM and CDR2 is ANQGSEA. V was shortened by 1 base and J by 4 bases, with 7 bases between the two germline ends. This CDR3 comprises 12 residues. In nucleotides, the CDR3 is TGCAGCGTTGAAGGGGGAGGAGAGACCCAGTACTTC. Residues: CSVEGGGETQYF.

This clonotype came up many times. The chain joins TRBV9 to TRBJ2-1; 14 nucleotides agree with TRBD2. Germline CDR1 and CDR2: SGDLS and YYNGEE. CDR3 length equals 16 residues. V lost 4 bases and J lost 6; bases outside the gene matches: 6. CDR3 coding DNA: TGTGCCAGCAGCCTTAGGGGACTAGCGGGAGTCAATGAGCAGTTCTTC. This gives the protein CASSLRGLAGVNEQFF.

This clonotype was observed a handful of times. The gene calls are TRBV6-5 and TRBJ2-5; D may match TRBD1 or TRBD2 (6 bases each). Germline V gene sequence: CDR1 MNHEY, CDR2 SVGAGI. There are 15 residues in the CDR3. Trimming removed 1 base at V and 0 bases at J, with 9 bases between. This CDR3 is CASSYLGGNQETQYF. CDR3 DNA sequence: TGTGCCAGCAGTTACTTGGGGGGCAACCAAGAGACCCAGTACTTC.

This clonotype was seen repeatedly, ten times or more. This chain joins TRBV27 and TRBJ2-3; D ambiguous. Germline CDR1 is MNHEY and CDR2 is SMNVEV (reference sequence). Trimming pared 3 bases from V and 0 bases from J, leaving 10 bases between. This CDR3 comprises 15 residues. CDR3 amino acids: CASSLRPWSTDTQYF. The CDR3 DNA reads TGTGCCAGCAGTTTGCGGCCCTGGAGCACAGATACGCAGTATTTT.

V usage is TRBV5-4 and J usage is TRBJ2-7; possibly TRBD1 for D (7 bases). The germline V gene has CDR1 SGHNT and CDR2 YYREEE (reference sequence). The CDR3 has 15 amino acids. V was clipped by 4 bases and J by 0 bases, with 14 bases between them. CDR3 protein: CASSAGQLTSYEQYF. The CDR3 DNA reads TGTGCCAGCAGCGCGGGACAGCTAACCTCCTACGAGCAGTACTTC. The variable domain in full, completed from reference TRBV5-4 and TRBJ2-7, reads ETGVTQSPTHLIKTRGQQVTLRCSSQSGHNTVSWYQQALGQGPQFIFQYYREEENGRGNFPPRFSGLQFPNYSSELNVNALELDDSALYLCASSAGQLTSYEQYFGPGTRLTVT.

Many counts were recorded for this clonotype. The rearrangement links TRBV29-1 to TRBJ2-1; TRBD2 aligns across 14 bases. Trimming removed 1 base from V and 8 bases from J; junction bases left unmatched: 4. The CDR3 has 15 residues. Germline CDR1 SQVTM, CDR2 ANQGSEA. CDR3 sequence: CSVEGGLAGEYEQFF. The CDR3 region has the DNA TGCAGCGTTGAAGGGGGACTAGCGGGAGAATATGAGCAGTTCTTC.

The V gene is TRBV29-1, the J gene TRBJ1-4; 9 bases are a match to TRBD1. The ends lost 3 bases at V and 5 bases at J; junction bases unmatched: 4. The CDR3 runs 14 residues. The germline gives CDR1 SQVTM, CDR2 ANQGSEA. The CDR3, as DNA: TGCAGCGTTGAGACCGGGACAGGGAATGAAAAACTGTTTTTT. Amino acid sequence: CSVETGTGNEKLFF.

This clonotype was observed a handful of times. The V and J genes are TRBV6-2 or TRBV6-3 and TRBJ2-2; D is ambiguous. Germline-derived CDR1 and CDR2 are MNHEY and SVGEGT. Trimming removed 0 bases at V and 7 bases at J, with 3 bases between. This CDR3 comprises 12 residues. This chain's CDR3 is CASSYSYGELFF. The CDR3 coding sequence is TGTGCCAGCAGTTACTCGTACGGGGAGCTGTTTTTT.

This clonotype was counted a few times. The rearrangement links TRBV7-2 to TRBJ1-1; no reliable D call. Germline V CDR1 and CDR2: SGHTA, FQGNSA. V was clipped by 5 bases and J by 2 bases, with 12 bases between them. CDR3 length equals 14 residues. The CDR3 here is CASSLQSENTEAFF. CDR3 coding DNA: TGTGCCAGCAGCCTTCAATCGGAAAACACTGAAGCTTTCTTT.

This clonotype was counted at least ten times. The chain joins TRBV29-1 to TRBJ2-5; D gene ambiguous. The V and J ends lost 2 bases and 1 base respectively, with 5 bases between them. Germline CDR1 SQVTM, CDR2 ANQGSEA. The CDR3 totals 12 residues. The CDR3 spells CSVELVQETQYF. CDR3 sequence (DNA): TGCAGCGTTGAATTGGTCCAAGAGACCCAGTACTTC.

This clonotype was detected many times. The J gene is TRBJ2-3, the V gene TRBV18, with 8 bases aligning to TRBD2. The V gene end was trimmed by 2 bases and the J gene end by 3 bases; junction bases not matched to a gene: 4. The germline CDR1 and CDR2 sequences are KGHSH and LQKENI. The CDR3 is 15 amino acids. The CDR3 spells CASSPSVAGTDTQYF. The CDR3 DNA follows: TGTGCCAGCTCACCAAGCGTAGCGGGGACAGATACGCAGTATTTT.

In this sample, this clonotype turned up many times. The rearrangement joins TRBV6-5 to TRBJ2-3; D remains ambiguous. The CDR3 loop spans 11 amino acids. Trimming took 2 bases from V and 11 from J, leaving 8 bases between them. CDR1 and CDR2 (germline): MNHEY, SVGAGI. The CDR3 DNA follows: TGTGCCAGCAGTTACCTATCTAGGCAGTATTTT. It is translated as CASSYLSRQYF.

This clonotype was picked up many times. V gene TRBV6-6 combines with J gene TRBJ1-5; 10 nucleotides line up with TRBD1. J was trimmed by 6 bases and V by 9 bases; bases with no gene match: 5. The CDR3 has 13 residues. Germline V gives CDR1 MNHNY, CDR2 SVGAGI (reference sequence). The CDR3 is CASSGTGVQPQHF. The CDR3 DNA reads TGTGCCAGTTCCGGGACAGGGGTTCAGCCCCAGCATTTT.

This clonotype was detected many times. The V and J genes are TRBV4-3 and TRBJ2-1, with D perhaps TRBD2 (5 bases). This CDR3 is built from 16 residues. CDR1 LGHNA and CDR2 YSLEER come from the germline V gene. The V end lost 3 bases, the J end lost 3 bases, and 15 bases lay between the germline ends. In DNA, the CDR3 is TGCGCCAGCAGCCAGGGCGACTACGGGAACTACAATGAGCAGTTCTTC. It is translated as CASSQGDYGNYNEQFF.

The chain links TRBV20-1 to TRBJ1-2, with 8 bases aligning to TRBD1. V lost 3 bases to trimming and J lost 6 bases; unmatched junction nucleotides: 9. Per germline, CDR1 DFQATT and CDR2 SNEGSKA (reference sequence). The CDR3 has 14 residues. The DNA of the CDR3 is TGCAGTGCTAGTGGAACACAGGGGGTAAATGGCTACACCTTC. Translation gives CSASGTQGVNGYTF.

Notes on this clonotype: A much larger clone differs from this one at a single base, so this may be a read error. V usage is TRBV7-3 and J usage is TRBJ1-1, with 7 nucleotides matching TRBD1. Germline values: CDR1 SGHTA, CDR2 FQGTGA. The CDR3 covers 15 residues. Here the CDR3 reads CASGLYGRQGSEAFF. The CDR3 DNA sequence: TGTGCCAGCGGCTTATACGGGCGACAGGGCTCTGAAGCTTTCTTT.

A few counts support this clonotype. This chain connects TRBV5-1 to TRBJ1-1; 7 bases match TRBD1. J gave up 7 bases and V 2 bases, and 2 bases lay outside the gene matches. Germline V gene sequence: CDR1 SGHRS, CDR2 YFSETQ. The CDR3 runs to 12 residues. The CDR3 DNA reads TGCGCCAGCAGCTTTCGGGACAGTGAAGCTTTCTTT. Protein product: CASSFRDSEAFF.

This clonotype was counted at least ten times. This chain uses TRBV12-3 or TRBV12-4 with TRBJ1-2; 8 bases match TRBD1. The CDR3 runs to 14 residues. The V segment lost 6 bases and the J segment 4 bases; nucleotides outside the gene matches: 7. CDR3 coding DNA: TGTGCCAGCAGGTCCCGACAGGGGAGCTATGGCTACACCTTC. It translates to CASRSRQGSYGYTF.

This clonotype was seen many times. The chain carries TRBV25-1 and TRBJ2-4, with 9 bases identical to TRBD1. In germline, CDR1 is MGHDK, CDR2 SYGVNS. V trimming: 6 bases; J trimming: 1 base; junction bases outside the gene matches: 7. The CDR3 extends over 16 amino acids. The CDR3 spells CASRPQGAGAKNIQYF. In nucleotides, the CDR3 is TGTGCCAGCAGACCACAGGGGGCCGGGGCCAAAAACATTCAGTACTTC.

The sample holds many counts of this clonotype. This CDR3 is CASGGTGGNEQFF. In DNA, the CDR3 is TGCGCCAGCGGGGGGACAGGAGGCAATGAGCAGTTCTTC. The genes are TRBV5-1 and TRBJ2-1; TRBD1 matches at 8 bases. The germline gives CDR1 SGHRS, CDR2 YFSETQ. CDR3 size: 13 residues. Unmatched junction bases numbered 6, after V lost 7 bases and J lost 6 bases.

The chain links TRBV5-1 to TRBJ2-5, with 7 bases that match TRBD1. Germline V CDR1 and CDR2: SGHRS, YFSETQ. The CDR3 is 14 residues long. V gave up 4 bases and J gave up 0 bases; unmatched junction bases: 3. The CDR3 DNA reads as TGCGCCAGCAGCCCGGGACAGTACCAAGAGACCCAGTACTTC. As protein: CASSPGQYQETQYF. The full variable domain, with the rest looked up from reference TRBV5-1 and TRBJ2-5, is KAGVTQTPRYLIKTRGQQVTLSCSPISGHRSVSWYQQTPGQGLQFLFEYFSETQRNKGNFPGRFSGRQFSNSRSEMNVSTLELGDSALYLCASSPGQYQETQYFGPGTRLLVL.

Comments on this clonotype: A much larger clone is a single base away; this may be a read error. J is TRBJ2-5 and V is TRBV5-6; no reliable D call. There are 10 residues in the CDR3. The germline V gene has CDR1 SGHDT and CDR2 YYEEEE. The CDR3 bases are TGTGCCAACAGCCAAGAGACCCAGTACTTC. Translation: CANSQETQYF.

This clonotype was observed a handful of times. The CDR3 DNA reads as TGTGCCAGCAGGGGAGGGGCGGGATTCGGCGAGCAGTACTTC. It is translated as CASRGGAGFGEQYF. The chain combines TRBV12-3 or TRBV12-4 with TRBJ2-7; 7 bases fit TRBD2. The CDR3 totals 14 residues. The ends lost 6 bases at V and 6 bases at J; junction bases unmatched: 11.

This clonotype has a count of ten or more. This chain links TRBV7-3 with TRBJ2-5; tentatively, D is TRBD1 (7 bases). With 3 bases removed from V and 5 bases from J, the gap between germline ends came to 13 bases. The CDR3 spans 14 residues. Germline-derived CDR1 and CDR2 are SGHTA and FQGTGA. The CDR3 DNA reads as TGTGCCAGCAGCTTCCAGGGGGGTAGGGAGACCCAGTACTTC. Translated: CASSFQGGRETQYF.

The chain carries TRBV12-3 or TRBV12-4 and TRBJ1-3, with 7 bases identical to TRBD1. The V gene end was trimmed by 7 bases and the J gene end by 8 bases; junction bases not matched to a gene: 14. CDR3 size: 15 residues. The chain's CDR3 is CASTFLTGVLDTIYF. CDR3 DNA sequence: TGTGCCAGCACCTTTCTTACAGGGGTTCTGGACACCATATATTTT.

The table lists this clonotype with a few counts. The CDR3 coding sequence is TGTGCCACCAGTGATAGCCGTCCGTACCAAGAGACCCAGTACTTC. It codes for CATSDSRPYQETQYF. The rearrangement joins TRBV24-1 to TRBJ2-5; D gene ambiguous. Trimming took 3 bases from V and 0 from J, leaving 10 bases between them. CDR3 length: 15 residues. Germline CDR1 is KGHDR and CDR2 is SFDVKD.